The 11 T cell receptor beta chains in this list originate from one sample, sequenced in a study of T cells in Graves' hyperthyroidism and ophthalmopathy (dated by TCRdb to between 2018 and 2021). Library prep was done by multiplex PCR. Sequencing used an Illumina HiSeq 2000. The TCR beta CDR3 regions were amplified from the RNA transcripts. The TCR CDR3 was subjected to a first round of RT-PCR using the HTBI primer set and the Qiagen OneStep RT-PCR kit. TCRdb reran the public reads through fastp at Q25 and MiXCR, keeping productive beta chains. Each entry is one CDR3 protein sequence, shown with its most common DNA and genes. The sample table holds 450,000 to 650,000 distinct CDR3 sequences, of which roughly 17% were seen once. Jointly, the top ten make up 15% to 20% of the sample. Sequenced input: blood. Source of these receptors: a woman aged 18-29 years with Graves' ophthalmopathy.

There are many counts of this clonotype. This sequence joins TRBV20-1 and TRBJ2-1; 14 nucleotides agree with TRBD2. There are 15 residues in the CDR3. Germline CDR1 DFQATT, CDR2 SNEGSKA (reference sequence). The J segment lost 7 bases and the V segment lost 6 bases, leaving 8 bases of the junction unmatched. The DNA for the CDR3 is TGCAGTGCCAGACTAGCGGGAGGGCCCATGAATGAGCAGTTCTTC. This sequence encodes CSARLAGGPMNEQFF.

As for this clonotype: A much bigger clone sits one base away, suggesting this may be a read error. Here the CDR3 reads CASSGLQWGGPVYEQYF. In DNA form, the CDR3 reads TGTGCCAGCAGCGGTCTGCAGTGGGGGGGTCCTGTCTACGAGCAGTACTTC. The chain has TRBV7-9 and TRBJ2-7; 7 nucleotides agree with TRBD2. The J segment lost 3 bases and the V segment lost 5 bases, leaving 16 bases of the junction unmatched. This CDR3 has 17 residues. CDR1 is SEHNR, CDR2 FQNEAQ, per germline (reference sequence).

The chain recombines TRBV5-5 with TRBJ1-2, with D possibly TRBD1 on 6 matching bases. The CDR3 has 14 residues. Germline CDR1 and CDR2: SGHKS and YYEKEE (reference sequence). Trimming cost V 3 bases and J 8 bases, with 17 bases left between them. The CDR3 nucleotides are TGTGCCAGCAGCTCTCCGGGACAAGCCTGGGGCTACACCTTC. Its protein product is CASSSPGQAWGYTF.

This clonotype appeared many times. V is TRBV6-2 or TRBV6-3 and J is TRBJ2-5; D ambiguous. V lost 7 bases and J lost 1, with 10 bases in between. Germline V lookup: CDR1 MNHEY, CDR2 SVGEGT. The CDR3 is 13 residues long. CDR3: CASTKGSQETQYF. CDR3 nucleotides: TGTGCCAGCACCAAGGGTAGCCAAGAGACCCAGTACTTC.

The CDR3 spells CASSYGTAGQPQHF. CDR3 bases: TGTGCCAGCAGTTACGGGACAGCCGGCCAGCCCCAGCATTTT. The chain employs TRBV6-5 and TRBJ1-5; 7 bases match TRBD1. The germline CDR1 and CDR2 sequences are MNHEY and SVGAGI. V lost 2 bases, J lost 7 bases, and 5 bases stayed unmatched. CDR3 size: 14 residues.

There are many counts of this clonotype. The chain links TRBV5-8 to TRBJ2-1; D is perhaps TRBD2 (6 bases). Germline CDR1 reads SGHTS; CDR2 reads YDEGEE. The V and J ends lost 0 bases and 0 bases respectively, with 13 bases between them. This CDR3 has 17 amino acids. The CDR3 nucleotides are TGTGCCAGCAGCTTGGGTCTAGCGCTGAGCTCCTACAATGAGCAGTTCTTC. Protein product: CASSLGLALSSYNEQFF.

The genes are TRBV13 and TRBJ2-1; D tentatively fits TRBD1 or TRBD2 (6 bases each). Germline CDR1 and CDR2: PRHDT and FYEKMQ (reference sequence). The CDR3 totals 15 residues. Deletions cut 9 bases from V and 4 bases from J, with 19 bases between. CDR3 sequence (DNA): TGTGCCAGTCAAGTAGGGGGGCCCTCTTACAATGAGCAGTTCTTC. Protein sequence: CASQVGGPSYNEQFF.

CDR3 nucleotides: TGTGCCAGCAGTACAGACAGGGGGCGTCGCTACACCTTC. Its protein is CASSTDRGRRYTF. V gene TRBV12-3 or TRBV12-4 combines with J gene TRBJ1-2; 10 positions match TRBD1. Losses at the gene ends were 5 bases for V and 9 bases for J; bases not matched to a gene: 6. CDR3 length equals 13 residues.

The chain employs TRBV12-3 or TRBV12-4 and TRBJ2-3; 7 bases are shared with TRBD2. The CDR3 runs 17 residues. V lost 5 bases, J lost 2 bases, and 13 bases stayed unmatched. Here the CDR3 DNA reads TGTGCCAGCAGTCCCTCCCACGGAGCGGGATTCACAGATACGCAGTATTTT. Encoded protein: CASSPSHGAGFTDTQYF.

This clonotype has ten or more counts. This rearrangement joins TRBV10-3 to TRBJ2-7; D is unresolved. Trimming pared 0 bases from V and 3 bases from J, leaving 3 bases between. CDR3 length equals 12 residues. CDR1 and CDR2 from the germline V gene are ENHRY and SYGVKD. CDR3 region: CAISESNYEQYF. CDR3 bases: TGTGCCATCAGTGAGTCTAACTACGAGCAGTACTTC.

In nucleotides, the CDR3 is TGTGCCAGCAGTTACTCAACAGGGATCCCTGGAAACACCATATATTTT. Translated: CASSYSTGIPGNTIYF. The genes are TRBV6-2 or TRBV6-3 and TRBJ1-3; a weak D match, TRBD1 (6 bases). CDR3 length: 16 amino acids. V was shortened by 0 bases and J by 2 bases, with 11 bases between the two germline ends. CDR1 MNHEY and CDR2 SVGEGT come from the germline V gene.